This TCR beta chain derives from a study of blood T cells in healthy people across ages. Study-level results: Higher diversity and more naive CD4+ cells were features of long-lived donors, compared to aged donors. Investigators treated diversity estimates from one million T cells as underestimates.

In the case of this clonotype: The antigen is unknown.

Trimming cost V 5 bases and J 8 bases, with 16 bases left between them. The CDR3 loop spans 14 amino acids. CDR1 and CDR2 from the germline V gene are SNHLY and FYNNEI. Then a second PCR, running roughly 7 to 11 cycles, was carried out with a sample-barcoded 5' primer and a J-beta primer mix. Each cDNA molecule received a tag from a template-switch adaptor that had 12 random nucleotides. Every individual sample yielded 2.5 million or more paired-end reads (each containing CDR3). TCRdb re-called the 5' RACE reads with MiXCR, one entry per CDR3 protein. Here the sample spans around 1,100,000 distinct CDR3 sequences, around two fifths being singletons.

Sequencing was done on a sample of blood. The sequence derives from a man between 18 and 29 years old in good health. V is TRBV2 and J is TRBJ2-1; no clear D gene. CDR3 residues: CASSRRRTEDEQFF. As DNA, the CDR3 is TGTGCCAGCAGTCGCCGACGGACCGAAGATGAGCAGTTCTTC.